This is a list of T cell receptor beta chains from one sample in a study of neurological immune-mediated disorders. TCRdb called the 5' RACE reads again in MiXCR, with one record for every CDR3 protein. The table lists 110,000 or so distinct CDR3 sequences, about 3.4% of them singletons, with about 1.2% in the top ten. The sequenced sample consisted of PBMCs. Every receptor here comes from a young woman with multiple sclerosis. Each CDR3 is given without its conserved first and last residue. Fields, in order: V gene, D gene, J gene, CDR3 protein. D genes are given only for firm matches.

>TRBV29-1|.|TRBJ1-1
SVASGPMAF
>TRBV18|.|TRBJ1-2
ASSHSGADNYGYT
>TRBV12-3/TRBV12-4|.|TRBJ1-5
ASSFENGQPQH
>TRBV7-8|TRBD2|TRBJ2-1
ASSAGLAGSTYNEQF
>TRBV10-3|.|TRBJ1-6
AISEGRSSYNSPLH
>TRBV5-6|TRBD1|TRBJ1-2
ASSPLTGSYGYT
>TRBV5-1|TRBD2|TRBJ2-5
ASSSTSRETQY
>TRBV5-1|TRBD1|TRBJ1-1
ASSLAPGGITEAF
>TRBV25-1|.|TRBJ2-5
ASSESGRETQY
>TRBV6-5|.|TRBJ2-3
ASSYSAVGDDSTDTQY
>TRBV18|.|TRBJ2-3
ASLWTGETDTQY
>TRBV7-6|TRBD2|TRBJ2-1
ASSLVKGSGGRYNEQF
>TRBV20-1|.|TRBJ1-5
SALPPLGQLSNQPQH
>TRBV12-3/TRBV12-4|TRBD1|TRBJ2-5
ASSGTGGNETQY
>TRBV13|.|TRBJ2-5
ASSSPRDQETQY
>TRBV6-2/TRBV6-3|.|TRBJ1-5
ASSYGAGRNQPQH
>TRBV7-2|TRBD1|TRBJ1-4
ASSWDSATNEKLF
>TRBV5-1|.|TRBJ2-7
ASSLRRVGDEQY
>TRBV10-3|.|TRBJ2-5
AISESRETQY
>TRBV7-2|.|TRBJ2-7
ASSSGQSYEQY
>TRBV5-5|.|TRBJ1-5
ASSQETGLGNQPQH
>TRBV7-9|.|TRBJ1-4
ASSPTWDGKVNEKLF
>TRBV7-6|TRBD2|TRBJ2-1
ASSFRTSGGAEYNEQF
>TRBV9|TRBD1|TRBJ2-5
ASSGTGGETQY
>TRBV29-1|TRBD1|TRBJ1-4
SVGTGDEKLF
>TRBV12-3/TRBV12-4|.|TRBJ2-1
ASSLTPSVRNEQF
>TRBV5-1|.|TRBJ2-1
ASSLGDHYNEQF
>TRBV5-1|TRBD1|TRBJ1-2
ASSYDRGYGYT
>TRBV5-1|.|TRBJ2-7
ASSEGRLYEQY
>TRBV20-1|TRBD2|TRBJ2-3
SAPNLAGLTDTQY
>TRBV20-1|.|TRBJ1-1
SARGLTQNTEAF
>TRBV4-3|.|TRBJ1-2
ASSQEPTVYYGYT
>TRBV29-1|.|TRBJ2-3
SVDLGGSTDTQY
>TRBV6-6|.|TRBJ1-2
ASSPRESGGYT
>TRBV7-8|.|TRBJ2-1
ASSLEVRLPGNEQF
>TRBV5-1|.|TRBJ2-1
ASSLSPGGSDEQF
>TRBV19|.|TRBJ2-3
ASIAKGGGGADTQY
>TRBV20-1|.|TRBJ1-5
SARWERQPQH
>TRBV12-5|.|TRBJ1-3
ASGLFSTGGGNTIY
>TRBV6-5|.|TRBJ1-2
ASSPAGSNYGYT
>TRBV5-1|TRBD2|TRBJ2-7
ASSLLAGTPYEQY
>TRBV20-1|.|TRBJ2-7
SAAGESEQY
>TRBV12-3/TRBV12-4|.|TRBJ2-7
ASSFGTEQY
>TRBV5-1|.|TRBJ2-2
ASSLLTNTGELF
>TRBV9|.|TRBJ1-4
ASSVDVDNNEKLF
>TRBV6-2/TRBV6-3|TRBD2|TRBJ2-7
ASSTSGTSYEQY
>TRBV9|TRBD2|TRBJ2-1
ASSVGNSGRAVYNEQF
>TRBV5-6|TRBD1|TRBJ1-1
ASTSTYRGKNTEAF
>TRBV9|TRBD2|TRBJ2-5
ASSVSGGPPETQY
>TRBV20-1|.|TRBJ1-1
SARVGGGNTEAF
>TRBV12-3/TRBV12-4|TRBD1|TRBJ1-2
ASNRNRGLDGYT
>TRBV20-1|TRBD1|TRBJ2-3
SARGLDTVDRVTDTQY
>TRBV12-3/TRBV12-4|.|TRBJ2-1
ATTGTARSEQF